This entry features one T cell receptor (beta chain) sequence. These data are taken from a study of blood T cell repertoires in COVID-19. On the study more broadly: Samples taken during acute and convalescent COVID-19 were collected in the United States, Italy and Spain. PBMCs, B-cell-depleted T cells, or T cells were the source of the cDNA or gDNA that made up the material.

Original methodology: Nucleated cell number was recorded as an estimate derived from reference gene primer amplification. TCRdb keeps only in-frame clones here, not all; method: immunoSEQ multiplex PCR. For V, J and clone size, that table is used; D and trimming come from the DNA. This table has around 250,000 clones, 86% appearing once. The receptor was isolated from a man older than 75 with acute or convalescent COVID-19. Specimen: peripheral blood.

This CDR3 is CASTGQRTSSGNTIYF. CDR3 in DNA: TGTGCCAGTACGGGACAGAGAACGTCCTCTGGAAACACCATATATTTT. This chain joins TRBV19 and TRBJ1-3; 7 bases fit TRBD1. Per the germline V gene, CDR1 is LNHDA and CDR2 is SQIVND (reference sequence). Unmatched junction bases numbered 9, after V lost 7 bases and J lost 0 bases. The CDR3 spans 16 residues.